The present TCR beta chain was sequenced within a study of low-dose radiotherapy and immunotherapy resistance in tumors. Study context: Radiation delivery to Cohort 1 consisted of 0.5 Gy per fraction every 2 weeks, summing to 6.5 Gy.

The CDR3 contains 11 residues. V dropped 4 bases and J dropped 7 bases, with 7 bases sitting between them. Germline V gene sequence: CDR1 MDHEN, CDR2 SYDVKM. TRAV- and TRBV-specific primers, spanning alpha and beta chains, primed first-strand cDNA. The authors amplified TCRs for about 18 PCR cycles with a constant-region primer and a V-primer adapter. TCRdb used MiXCR to reprocess the reads, holding one entry per CDR3 protein. Of just over 90,000 distinct CDR3 sequences listed, roughly 19% are singletons. Time point indicated: after trial treatment. Treatment denoted: LDRT plus nivolumab, ipilimumab, low-dose cyclophosphamide and aspirin (RACIN trial). Low-dose radiotherapy and low-dose cyclophosphamide, together with aspirin, ipilimumab and nivolumab, were given to donors.

The material was PBMCs, obtained after low-dose radiotherapy plus immunotherapy. The genes are TRBV28 and TRBJ1-1; D remains unclear. The clonotype was recovered from a female donor with ovarian cancer. CDR3 amino acids: CASSSPYEAFF. The CDR3 coding sequence is TGTGCCAGCAGTTCCCCATATGAAGCTTTCTTT.